This T cell receptor (beta chain) was sequenced during a study of blood T cells in healthy people across ages. CDR1 is ENHRY, CDR2 SYGVKD, per germline. The CDR3 loop spans 12 amino acids. Using a J-beta primer mix together with a sample-barcoded 5' primer, a second PCR was run for roughly 7 to 11 cycles. MiXCR, applied by TCRdb to the 5' RACE reads, yields one record per CDR3 protein. The top ten hold more than 20% of the sample, which has around 1,900,000 distinct CDR3 sequences, about 39% seen once. The origin of this receptor is a human donor in good health. The chain carries TRBV10-3 and TRBJ2-5; weak D call: TRBD1 (6 bases). The J call may be mistaken, given a closer DNA end match to TRBJ2-1. Sequenced material: blood. CDR3 DNA: TGTGCCATCAGCACGGGACAAGAGACCCAGTTCTTC. This encodes CAISTGQETQFF.